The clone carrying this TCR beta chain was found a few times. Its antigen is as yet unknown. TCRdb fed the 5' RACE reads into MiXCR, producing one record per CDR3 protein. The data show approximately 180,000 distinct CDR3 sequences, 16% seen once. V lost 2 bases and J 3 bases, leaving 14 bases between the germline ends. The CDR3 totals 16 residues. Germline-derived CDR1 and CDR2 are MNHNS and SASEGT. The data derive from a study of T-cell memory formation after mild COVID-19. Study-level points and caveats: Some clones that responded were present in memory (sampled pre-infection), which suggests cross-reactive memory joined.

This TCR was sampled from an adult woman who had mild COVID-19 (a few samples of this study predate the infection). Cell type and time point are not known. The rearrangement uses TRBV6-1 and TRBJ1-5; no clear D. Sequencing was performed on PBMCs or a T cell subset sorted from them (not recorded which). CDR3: CASSEPVLRANQPQHF. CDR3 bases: TGTGCCAGCAGTGAACCTGTGCTGAGGGCCAATCAGCCCCAGCATTTT.